This T cell receptor beta chain was sequenced in a study of cytomegalovirus exposure and HLA in healthy donors (dated by TCRdb to the late 2010s). In the study overall: The roughly 670 repertoires of the first cohort and the 120 validation repertoires were produced on the same platform, according to a later analysis. In addition to the first cohort of 666 subjects, a separate validation cohort of approximately 130 different subjects was used. The study aimed to test whether cataloging public T cell receptors could reveal signatures of past pathogen exposure. High-throughput TCR immunosequencing, statistical association of individual TCRs with disease status, and machine learning were combined to predict cytomegalovirus infection status. Results the study describes overall, beyond this receptor: The study gave a list of roughly 150 TCR beta chains associated with cytomegalovirus. The classifier was reported to diagnose cytomegalovirus status with high specificity and sensitivity in both the original cohort and the validation cohort. Most TCR sequences were observed very rarely across donors, whereas some public TCRs were present in many individuals. It was suggested by the authors that the approach could potentially be generalized to other disease states and immunological phenotypes. Of the cluster scores, 94% were above 0 in a later analysis, which found that TCRs clustered in the first cohort also tended to co-occur in the approximately 120 validation repertoires. Three of the identified cytomegalovirus-associated TCR beta chains were confirmed in vitro to be specific for cytomegalovirus antigens. A later analysis lacked HLA typing for the validation cohort, so it scored co-occurrence in that cohort across all 120 repertoires.

Separate from the approximately 700-subject first cohort, the validation cohort of about 110 subjects was the group to which the donors belonged. Trimming accounts for 1 base at V and 3 bases at J, while the number of junction bases matched to no gene is 7. According to the germline V gene, CDR1 reads MGHRA and CDR2 reads YSYEKL. The CDR3 sequence holds 16 residues, the cysteine and phenylalanine included. Only CDR3 DNA remains: 48 bases, in frame from the first base. The receptor library was made with the immunoSEQ multiplex PCR assay. In the authors' own workflow: A statistical classification framework was built for diagnosing cytomegalovirus status from the catalog of TCR beta chain sequences. In its TCRdb copy, this immuneACCESS table keeps in-frame sequences only and misses some clones. Where compared with another copy, unresolved V genes explain less than half of these, and the others have no known cause. Clone size and V and J calls were adopted from that table, with D and trimming inferred from the DNA. The table for this sample lists fewer than 150,000 clones; approximately 91% of them were counted only once. The top ten clones comprise 4% to 5.5% of the sample.

Concerning this clone: Its antigen remains undetermined. Qualities for individual bases were not recorded, and no much larger clone is one base off.

The sequence derives from a man aged 18 to 35 in good health and CMV-seropositive. Material: PBMCs. This chain is built from TRBV4-1 and TRBJ2-3; 7 bases in the junction line up with TRBD2. At the DNA level, the sequence is TGCGCCAGCAGCCAAGGAGTTGGGGGGGGTACAGATACGCAGTATTTT. Translated, it gives CASSQGVGGGTDTQYF.